Listed below are T cell receptor beta chains from one sample, sequenced in a study of breast tumors, draining lymph nodes, adjacent tissues. MiXCR, run by TCRdb on the multiplex PCR reads, gives a single entry per CDR3 protein. The sample has approximately 210,000 distinct CDR3 sequences; roughly 30% are singletons. The specimen was axillary lymph node tissue. The receptors come from a female donor with breast cancer. Some clones in this sample may be carry-over from other donors' samples. The CDR3 runs from the conserved cysteine through the conserved F or W. Each record gives: V gene, CDR3 protein.

>TRBV20-1
CSASGPINEQFF
>TRBV9
CASSQRRARGGKLFF
>TRBV11-2
CASSLVLASGGTGELFF
>TRBV7-9
CASSLGTGGEHRYF
>TRBV19
CASSIRASSGSQPQHF
>TRBV7-2
CASSLSGSSGDTIHF
>TRBV5-6
CASSLRTGTDQPQHF
>TRBV9
CASSEGARGETQYF
>TRBV2
CASTGQLDADTQYF
>TRBV12-3/TRBV12-4
CASSSSGSSYNEQYF
>TRBV6-1
CASSGHKTATNEKLFF
>TRBV4-2
CASSQQPAGGARSPLHF
>TRBV5-1
CASSLYRETQETQYF
>TRBV9
CASSVGSGGGTEAFF
>TRBV20-1
CSARGLVGTSGSEGETQYF
>TRBV7-9
CASSLAVDTGELFF
>TRBV29-1
CSVVPFNAGSTDTQYF
>TRBV19
CASSRGVDQPQHF
>TRBV11-1
CASSTGTSEDNEQFF
>TRBV19
CASNVRGRWTDTQYF
>TRBV20-1
CSATGQGLSNQPQHF
>TRBV5-1
CASRQGVQSSGANVLTF
>TRBV6-5
CASKGLVGETQYF
>TRBV28
CASSRLAGQETQYF
>TRBV7-2
CASSLTAGGGSGYPF